This T cell receptor (beta chain) comes out of a study of blood T cell repertoires in COVID-19 (dated by TCRdb to 2018 to 2020). Context from the whole study: The collaborator samples originated in the United States, Italy and Spain and spanned the acute and convalescent phases of COVID-19. The samples were drawn from two sources: the first 160 participants of the ongoing ImmuneRACE study, and fewer than 1,500 subjects contributed by 6 global collaborators. A de-identified subject ID, COVID-19 status, age in years and sex were almost always included in the sample metadata. The repertoires were released in a freely available public database intended as a resource for research on the immune response to SARS-CoV-2. Deeply sampled blood TCRbeta repertoires from subjects exposed to, actively infected with, or recovered from COVID-19 were included in the dataset. Where HLA class I and class II types were available, the types were taken from metadata supplied by the sample provider, not from assay-based typing. The material from the prospective study consisted of cDNA or gDNA derived from T cells, B-cell-depleted T cells, or PBMCs. General study outcomes and caveats: Clinical and demographic metadata were provided uncurated, with the amount varying by source and participant.

TCRbeta CDR3 regions were amplified from genomic DNA by means of the immunoSEQ Assay, a bias-controlled multiplex PCR. Regarding the original processing steps: Within the assay, amplification of reference gene primers was used to estimate how many nucleated cells each sample contained. To quantify the absolute abundance of each unique TCRbeta CDR3 rearrangement, sequence reads were collapsed and filtered. For each sample, productive Simpson clonality was calculated by taking the square root of Simpson's diversity index across productive rearrangements. In TCRdb, the immuneACCESS table is reduced to in-frame sequences with V and J assigned. These tables do not hold every clone; where another copy was compared, an unresolved V gene accounts for under half, and the others remain unexplained. Clone size and V and J calls were adopted from that table, with D and trimming inferred from the DNA. Counted in this sample were 300,000 to 400,000 clones; 87% of them appeared once. Clones ranked in the top ten supply 1% of the sample.

The table lists this clone with a count of one. The antigen it binds to is not known. One base away there is no much larger clone; base qualities are not given. The collaborating institutions used their own protocols to collect whole blood in K2EDTA tubes. For TCRbeta analysis, collaborators shipped samples in one of three forms: frozen whole blood, isolated PBMCs, or DNA extracted from either of those sample types. Looking up the germline V gene yields CDR1 SGHTA and CDR2 FQGTGA. The junction carries 15 bases between V and J, which are trimmed by 2 bases and 1 base respectively. From cysteine to phenylalanine, the CDR3 is 17 amino acids long. The entry retains the CDR3 DNA only, 51 bases that are in frame from base 1.

Here the chain combines TRBV7-3 and TRBJ1-5; the D region possibly corresponds to TRBD1 (6 bases align). Sequences were obtained from peripheral blood. This TCR was recovered from a man in his fifties or sixties with active or convalescent COVID-19. The DNA sequence is given as TGTGCCAGCAGCTTATACAGGGAAAGTCGAAGCAATCAGCCCCAGCATTTT. This gives the protein CASSLYRESRSNQPQHF.